This T cell receptor beta chain was observed in a study of T cell changes during pregnancy in multiple sclerosis. The assay was immunoSEQ multiplex PCR, and TCRdb's table has in-frame clones only and misses some. The sample records roughly 79,000 clones, around 93% being singletons. Trimming removed 2 bases from V and 5 bases from J, with 9 bases in between. Germline V lookup: CDR1 GTSNPN, CDR2 SVGIG (reference sequence). The CDR3 is made up of 12 amino acids. V gene TRBV30 combines with J gene TRBJ2-5; D may be TRBD2 (6 bases). This clonotype was sampled from a female donor in good health, enrolled as a control in a pregnancy study. The specimen comprised peripheral blood, sampled in the second trimester of pregnancy. This CDR3 reads CAWSRRGETQYF. The CDR3 region has the DNA TGTGCCTGGAGTCGACGGGGGGAGACCCAGTACTTC.